The next 24 T cell receptor beta chains were all read from a single sample in a study of lymphopenia after photon versus proton radiotherapy. The repertoire was sequenced with immunoSEQ multiplex PCR; TCRdb's copy has only in-frame clones and lacks some. The repertoire consists of about 23,000 clones, with about nine tenths occurring once and the leading ten covering around 9%. The sample in question was peripheral blood, obtained from a patient treated with proton-based radiotherapy. These receptors originate from an older woman with pancreatic cancer. Some clones in this sample may be carry-over from other donors' samples.

The chain recombines TRBV27 with TRBJ1-6; the D gene is possibly TRBD1 (5 bases). The CDR3 length is 14 residues. From germline, CDR1 is MNHEY and CDR2 SMNVEV (reference sequence). V lost 4 bases and J 10 bases, leaving 14 bases between the germline ends. Here the CDR3 DNA reads TGTGCCAGCAGTTGGGACGGAGCCTACTCACCCCTCCACTTT. This sequence encodes CASSWDGAYSPLHF.

This chain links TRBV4-2 with TRBJ2-5, with a weak D call TRBD2 (5 bases). V was pared by 1 base and J by 4 bases, with 13 bases between. Per germline, CDR1 LGHNA and CDR2 YNFKEQ. The CDR3 extends over 15 amino acids. In DNA form, the CDR3 reads TGTGCCAGCAGCCAAGGCGACGGAGAGGGAGAGACCCAGTACTTC. As protein: CASSQGDGEGETQYF.

The chain joins TRBV19 to TRBJ1-4; 8 positions agree with TRBD1. The CDR3 sequence is 15 residues long. Trimming cost V 4 bases and J 7 bases; bases outside gene matches: 8. The germline CDR1 and CDR2 sequences are LNHDA and SQIVND (reference sequence). The CDR3 reads CASSTRTGKGEKLFF. For the CDR3, the DNA is TGTGCCAGTAGTACCCGGACAGGGAAGGGTGAAAAACTGTTTTTT.

This chain uses TRBV10-3 with TRBJ2-7, with 9 bases that match TRBD1. CDR3 length: 14 amino acids. V lost 8 bases, J lost 7 bases, and 12 bases stayed unmatched. CDR1 and CDR2 from the germline V gene are ENHRY and SYGVKD. CDR3 DNA: TGTGCCATCTCTCCCGGGACAGGGCCCTTGGAGCAGTACTTC. As protein: CAISPGTGPLEQYF.

The rearrangement uses TRBV5-1 and TRBJ2-7; tentatively, D is TRBD1 or TRBD2 (6 bases each). Germline-derived CDR1 and CDR2 are SGHRS and YFSETQ. Trimming took 0 bases from V and 3 from J, leaving 10 bases between them. The CDR3 has 14 residues. CDR3 DNA sequence: TGCGCCAGCAGCTTGGGTGGGGGGCTCTACGAGCAGTACTTC. Translation: CASSLGGGLYEQYF. Filled out from reference TRBV5-1 and TRBJ2-7, the complete variable domain reads KAGVTQTPRYLIKTRGQQVTLSCSPISGHRSVSWYQQTPGQGLQFLFEYFSETQRNKGNFPGRFSGRQFSNSRSEMNVSTLELGDSALYLCASSLGGGLYEQYFGPGTRLTVT.

The chain carries TRBV28 and TRBJ1-5; D may be TRBD1 (5 bases). Germline V CDR1 and CDR2: MDHEN, SYDVKM. CDR3 length equals 19 residues. Trimming stripped 6 bases from V and 2 bases from J, with 26 bases between. CDR3 sequence (DNA): TGTGCCAGCAGCTTCAAATTCGGGACCAACCAGCAGGGCAATCAGCCCCAGCATTTT. Its protein product is CASSFKFGTNQQGNQPQHF. Together with reference TRBV28 and TRBJ1-5, the CDR3 gives the full variable domain: DVKVTQSSRYLVKRTGEKVFLECVQDMDHENMFWYRQDPGLGLRLIYFSYDVKMKEKGDIPEGYSVSREKKERFSLILESASTNQTSMYLCASSFKFGTNQQGNQPQHFGDGTRLSIL.

V usage is TRBV6-5 and J usage is TRBJ1-1; 7 bases map to TRBD1. This CDR3 spans 16 amino acids. CDR1 is MNHEY and CDR2 is SVGAGI in the germline V gene. J gave up 5 bases and V 0 bases, and 9 bases lay outside the gene matches. The CDR3 loop reads CASSYSKAAGGTEAFF. The CDR3 bases are TGTGCCAGCAGTTACTCGAAGGCGGCAGGGGGTACTGAAGCTTTCTTT.

This chain joins TRBV29-1 and TRBJ2-7; the D gene is possibly TRBD1 (5 bases). CDR3 size: 14 residues. Trimming pared 0 bases from V and 3 bases from J, leaving 12 bases between. Germline V lookup: CDR1 SQVTM, CDR2 ANQGSEA. CDR3 DNA: TGCAGCGTTGAAGATCCCAGGGAAAGCTACGAGCAGTACTTC. This translates into CSVEDPRESYEQYF.

The CDR3 nucleotides are TGTGCCAGCAGTTTAGGTAGCACAGATACGCAGTATTTT. It codes for CASSLGSTDTQYF. V usage is TRBV28 and J usage is TRBJ2-3; D uncertain. CDR1 and CDR2 (germline): MDHEN, SYDVKM. V gave up 2 bases and J gave up 0 bases, with 3 bases separating them. The CDR3 is 13 amino acids.

In its sample, this clone was seen once. J is TRBJ2-5 and V is TRBV5-1; D call uncertain. The CDR3 spans 14 residues. The V end lost 2 bases, the J end lost 2 bases, and 10 bases lay between the germline ends. Per germline, CDR1 SGHRS and CDR2 YFSETQ. The CDR3 sequence is CASSFTADQETQYF. CDR3 DNA: TGCGCCAGCAGCTTCACAGCCGATCAAGAGACCCAGTACTTC.

The J gene is TRBJ1-2, the V gene TRBV2, with 12 bases matching TRBD1. Germline-derived CDR1 and CDR2 are SNHLY and FYNNEI. With V trimmed by 4 bases and J by 4 bases, 7 bases remained unmatched. The CDR3 runs to 16 residues. DNA for the CDR3: TGTGCCAGCAGTGTAGCAGGGACAGGGGGCGGCTATGGCTACACCTTC. Protein product: CASSVAGTGGGYGYTF.

This clone has only one observation. This chain joins TRBV7-9 and TRBJ2-7; D is undetermined. Germline-derived CDR1 and CDR2 are SEHNR and FQNEAQ (reference sequence). V was clipped by 5 bases and J by 2 bases, with 16 bases between them. The CDR3 is 15 amino acids. CDR3 coding DNA: TGTGCCAGCAGCCTTTCCGGGCCAAAAACCTACGAGCAGTACTTC. Translating gives CASSLSGPKTYEQYF. The full variable domain, in which reference TRBV7-9 and TRBJ2-7 provide the parts outside the CDR3, is DTGVSQNPRHKITKRGQNVTFRCDPISEHNRLYWYRQTLGQGPEFLTYFQNEAQLEKSRLLSDRFSAERPKGSFSTLEIQRTEQGDSAMYLCASSLSGPKTYEQYFGPGTRLTVT.

The rearrangement joins TRBV6-5 to TRBJ1-2, with D maybe TRBD1 (5 bases). Per germline, CDR1 MNHEY and CDR2 SVGAGI. The CDR3 sequence is 15 residues long. Trimming removed 2 bases at V and 0 bases at J, with 10 bases between. This chain's CDR3 is CASSYSGRANYGYTF. DNA of the CDR3: TGTGCCAGCAGTTACAGTGGCAGGGCTAACTATGGCTACACCTTC.

The rearrangement links TRBV5-4 to TRBJ2-5, with a tentative D call TRBD2 (6 bases). The germline CDR1 and CDR2 sequences are SGHNT and YYREEE (reference sequence). This CDR3 region has 14 residues. The ends were cut back, 4 bases at V and 1 base at J, with 11 bases in the middle. The CDR3 spells CASSQAGTQETQYF. CDR3 nucleotides: TGTGCCAGCAGCCAAGCGGGTACCCAAGAGACCCAGTACTTC.

This clone has more than one count but fewer than ten. V and J are TRBV10-3 and TRBJ1-6, with 7 bases matching TRBD1. This CDR3 comprises 13 residues. CDR1 ENHRY and CDR2 SYGVKD come from the germline V gene. Losses at the gene ends were 11 bases for V and 5 bases for J; bases not matched to a gene: 6. The CDR3 region has the DNA TGTGCCTCAACAGGGGATGATAATTCACCCCTCCACTTT. It is translated as CASTGDDNSPLHF.

CDR3 nucleotides: TGTGCCAGCAGTCCCGGGACAGGGAGGAATCAGCCCCAGCATTTT. It is translated as CASSPGTGRNQPQHF. This sequence joins TRBV6-5 and TRBJ1-5, with 9 nucleotides matching TRBD1. J gave up 4 bases and V 5 bases, and 6 bases lay outside the gene matches. The CDR3 consists of 15 residues. Looked up from germline, CDR1 is MNHEY and CDR2 is SVGAGI.

The chain is built from TRBV18 and TRBJ1-3; D is unclear. The V gene lost 0 bases and the J gene lost 1 base, with 10 bases spanning the gap. The CDR3 totals 16 residues. Per germline, CDR1 KGHSH and CDR2 LQKENI. CDR3 coding DNA: TGTGCCAGCTCACCACCGTTTGGAGGATCTGGAAACACCATATATTTT. It codes for CASSPPFGGSGNTIYF. The full variable domain, completed using reference TRBV18 and TRBJ1-3, is NAGVMQNPRHLVRRRGQEARLRCSPMKGHSHVYWYRQLPEEGLKFMVYLQKENIIDESGMPKERFSAEFPKEGPSILRIQQVVRGDSAAYFCASSPPFGGSGNTIYFGEGSWLTVV.

CDR3 nucleotide sequence: TGCGCCAGCAGCTTGGCAGGACTAAGTTTCACCGGGGAGCTGTTTTTT. Encoded protein: CASSLAGLSFTGELFF. The chain links TRBV5-1 to TRBJ2-2, with D perhaps TRBD2 (6 bases). V was cut by 0 bases and J by 4 bases, with 13 bases left in between. The CDR3 covers 16 residues. The germline gives CDR1 SGHRS, CDR2 YFSETQ.

The V gene is TRBV7-2, the J gene TRBJ2-1, with TRBD2 matching over 9 bases. After removal of 4 bases from V and 9 bases from J, the junction contained 10 bases not matched to a gene. The CDR3 spans 15 residues. Germline lookup yields CDR1 SGHTA and CDR2 FQGNSA. Written as DNA, the CDR3 is TGTGCCAGCAGCTCAACTAGCGGGCAGGTGGGTGAGCAGTTCTTC. Residues: CASSSTSGQVGEQFF.

V is TRBV28 and J is TRBJ1-4; unclear D gene. The V gene's germline CDR1 is MDHEN and CDR2 SYDVKM. This CDR3 spans 12 amino acids. V was clipped by 11 bases and J by 0 bases, with 7 bases between them. CDR3 sequence reads: CAGGATNEKLFF. The CDR3 DNA reads as TGTGCCGGCGGTGCAACTAATGAAAAACTGTTTTTT.

This clone was observed a single time. The rearrangement joins TRBV5-4 to TRBJ2-1; no definite D call. CDR3 size: 14 residues. Germline lookup yields CDR1 SGHNT and CDR2 YYREEE (reference sequence). Trimming removed 1 base at V and 7 bases at J, with 12 bases between. Written as DNA, the CDR3 is TGTGCCAGCAGCTTGTCTCTGGGGTGGAATGAGCAGTTCTTC. Protein sequence: CASSLSLGWNEQFF.

The V gene is TRBV5-4, the J gene TRBJ2-1; 7 positions agree with TRBD2. Germline loops: CDR1 SGHNT, CDR2 YYREEE (reference sequence). V dropped 3 bases and J dropped 9; count of bases not matched to a gene: 21. This CDR3 is 18 amino acids long. The CDR3 here is CASSWSGGTPGDDIEQFF. DNA of the CDR3: TGTGCCAGCAGCTGGTCGGGAGGAACTCCGGGGGATGATATTGAGCAGTTCTTC.

J is TRBJ2-5 and V is TRBV6-5; D is unclear. CDR1 MNHEY and CDR2 SVGAGI come from the germline V gene. This CDR3 region has 13 residues. V lost 3 bases, J lost 4 bases, and 9 bases lay in between. CDR3 DNA sequence: TGTGCCAGCAGTTATGGTGCGTCAGAGACCCAGTACTTC. Its protein is CASSYGASETQYF.

V is TRBV4-2 and J is TRBJ1-5; D uncertain. CDR3 size: 15 residues. The germline gives CDR1 LGHNA, CDR2 YNFKEQ. V dropped 1 base and J dropped 0 bases, with 7 bases sitting between them. The DNA of the CDR3 is TGTGCCAGCAGCCAAGGCGAATATAGCAATCAGCCCCAGCATTTT. It codes for CASSQGEYSNQPQHF.